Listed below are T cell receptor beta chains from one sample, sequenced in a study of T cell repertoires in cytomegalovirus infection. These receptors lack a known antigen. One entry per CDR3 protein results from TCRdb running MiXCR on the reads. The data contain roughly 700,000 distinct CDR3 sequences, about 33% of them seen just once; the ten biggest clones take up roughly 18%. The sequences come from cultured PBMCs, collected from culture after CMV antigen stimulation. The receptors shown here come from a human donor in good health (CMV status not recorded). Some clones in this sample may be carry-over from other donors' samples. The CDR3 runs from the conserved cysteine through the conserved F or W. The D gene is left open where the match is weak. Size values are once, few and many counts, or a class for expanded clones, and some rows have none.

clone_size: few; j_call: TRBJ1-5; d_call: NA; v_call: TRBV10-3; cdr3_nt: TGTGCCATCAGTCGGGACACATATCAGCCCCAGCATTTT; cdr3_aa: CAISRDTYQPQHF
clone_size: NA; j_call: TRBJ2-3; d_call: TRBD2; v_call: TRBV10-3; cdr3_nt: TGTGCCATCACCCCACGCCCAGCGGGGGGTGGAGATACGCAGTATTTT; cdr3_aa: CAITPRPAGGGDTQYF
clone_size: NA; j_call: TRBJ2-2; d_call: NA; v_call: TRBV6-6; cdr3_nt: TGTGCCAGCATCGGTCGCCTATCGAACACCGGGGAGCTGTTTTTT; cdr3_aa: CASIGRLSNTGELFF
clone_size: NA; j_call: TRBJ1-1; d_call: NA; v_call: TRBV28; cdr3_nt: TGTGCCACGAAAACACACCCGAATGGGGTAGCTTTCTTT; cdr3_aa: CATKTHPNGVAFF
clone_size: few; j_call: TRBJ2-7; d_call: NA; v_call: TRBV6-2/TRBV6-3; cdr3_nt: TGTGCCAGCAGTTACTCGAGGGCAGAGACCATCGCATACGAGCAGTACTTC; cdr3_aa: CASSYSRAETIAYEQYF
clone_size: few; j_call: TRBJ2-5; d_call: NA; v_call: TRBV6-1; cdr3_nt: TGTGCCAGCCTGGCGGATCCCTACGAGACCCAGTACTTC; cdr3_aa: CASLADPYETQYF
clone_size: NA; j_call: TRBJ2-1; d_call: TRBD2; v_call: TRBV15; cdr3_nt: TGTGCCACCAGCAGAGGACTAGCGGGCTCCTACAATGAGCAGTTCTTC; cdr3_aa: CATSRGLAGSYNEQFF
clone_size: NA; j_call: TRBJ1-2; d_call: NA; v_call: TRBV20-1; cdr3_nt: TGCAGTGCTAGACCGACCGAGATCTATGGCTACACCTTC; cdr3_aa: CSARPTEIYGYTF
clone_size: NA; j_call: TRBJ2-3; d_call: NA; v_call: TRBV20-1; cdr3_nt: TGCAGTGCCCATTTAAGGTTAGGCACAGATACGCAGTATTTT; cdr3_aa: CSAHLRLGTDTQYF
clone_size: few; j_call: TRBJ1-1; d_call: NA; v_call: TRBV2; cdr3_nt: TGTGCCAGCAGCGAAGACGTAAACACTGAAGCTTTCTTT; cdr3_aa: CASSEDVNTEAFF
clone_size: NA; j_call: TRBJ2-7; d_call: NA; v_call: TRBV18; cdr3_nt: TGTGCCAGCTCATCCGGGACGGGTCCTTCCTACGAGCAGTACTTC; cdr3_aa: CASSSGTGPSYEQYF
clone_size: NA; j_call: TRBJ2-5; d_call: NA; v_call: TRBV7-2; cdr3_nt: TGTGCCAGCAGCTATCGAGGACTGACCGAGACCCAGTACTTC; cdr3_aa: CASSYRGLTETQYF